The rows below give T cell receptor beta chains drawn from one sample of a study of cytomegalovirus exposure and HLA in healthy donors. TCRdb's table, derived via immunoSEQ multiplex PCR, lists solely in-frame clones and lacks some. The table has over 100,000 clones, over 75% seen once. The sequencing input was PBMCs. The receptors here all came from a woman between 18 and 29 years old in good health and CMV-seropositive. The CDR3 runs from the conserved cysteine through the conserved F or W.

j_gene,v_gene,CDR3aa
TRBJ1-4,TRBV4-3,CASSQDLWTGGSNEKLFF
TRBJ2-1,TRBV18,CASSLTQQGVYNEQFF
TRBJ2-7,TRBV29-1,CSVSGQGVYEQYF
TRBJ1-4,TRBV2,CASSLQGSGEKLFF
TRBJ1-2,TRBV9,CASSVQGKLDGYTF
TRBJ2-7,TRBV7-6,CASSDRTEPRSSYEQYF
TRBJ2-1,TRBV7-6,CASSLAAGGLGGNEQFF
TRBJ2-7,TRBV19,CASSINSGGAIGF
TRBJ2-7,TRBV29-1,CSVVPLAGANYEQYF
TRBJ1-1,TRBV5-1,CASSPREAQMNTEAFF
TRBJ1-5,TRBV7-2,CASSLGQGLGSNQPQHF
TRBJ2-2,TRBV7-3,CASSLTSGGVSNTGELFF
TRBJ2-1,TRBV13,CASSLFSESWTSGDNEQFF
TRBJ1-1,TRBV9,CASSSNSNTEAFF
TRBJ2-5,TRBV10-3,CAISAGGSGQETQYF
TRBJ2-7,TRBV6-6,CASSYSLAGAYEQYF
TRBJ2-1,TRBV5-1,CASSLLEGFNEQFF
TRBJ2-7,TRBV5-5,CASSLVTYEQYF
TRBJ1-1,TRBV29-1,CSVEGTGPEAFF
TRBJ2-2,TRBV7-9,CASSNRVTGELFF
TRBJ1-5,TRBV30,CAWSPTGNQPQHF
TRBJ2-3,TRBV18,CASTSGTGFTDTQYF